Presented here are 4 T cell receptor beta chains from one specimen sequenced in a study of CD8 T cells in ankylosing spondylitis. TCRdb called the 5' RACE reads again in MiXCR, with one record for every CDR3 protein. The sample lists about 240,000 distinct CDR3 sequences, approximately 9% seen once, with around 6.8% in the top ten. Material: blood, either unsorted or a sorted T cell fraction (not recorded which). These receptors came from a male donor with ankylosing spondylitis or in good health (not recorded which).

In this sample, this clonotype turned up a few times. This chain uses TRBV7-2 with TRBJ2-1; 12 bases line up with TRBD2. The V and J ends lost 1 base and 6 bases, in that order; junction bases with no gene match: 7. The CDR3 extends over 17 amino acids. Per germline, CDR1 SGHTA and CDR2 FQGNSA. The CDR3 coding sequence is TGTGCCAGCAGCTTAGGGCTAGCGGGGGGGCCGATCAATGAGCAGTTCTTC. It encodes CASSLGLAGGPINEQFF.

This clonotype was picked up many times. The rearrangement joins TRBV6-2 or TRBV6-3 to TRBJ2-7, with 12 positions matching TRBD2. The trim removed 6 bases at V and 0 bases at J, leaving 6 bases unmatched. Germline CDR1 MNHEY, CDR2 SVGEGT. This CDR3 is built from 16 residues. Written as DNA, the CDR3 is TGTGCCAGCAGGGGACTAGCGGGTGTAAGCTCCTACGAGCAGTACTTC. Translating it yields CASRGLAGVSSYEQYF.

As regards this clonotype: A junction boundary mismatches the germline segment, possibly from a read error. The genes are TRBV20-1 and TRBJ1-5, with TRBD1 matching over 7 bases. Germline CDR1 is DFQATT and CDR2 is SNEGSKA (reference sequence). This CDR3 contains 17 residues. Written as DNA, the CDR3 is TGCTGTGCTAGAGATGGGGGCAGGGGGTATAGCAATCAGCCCCAGCATTTT. Protein sequence: CCARDGGRGYSNQPQHF.

This clonotype was detected ten times or more. The V gene is TRBV19, the J gene TRBJ2-1; either TRBD1 or TRBD2 may supply D (5 bases each). Germline assignment: CDR1 LNHDA and CDR2 SQIVND (reference sequence). The CDR3 extends over 15 amino acids. V was cut by 7 bases and J by 4 bases, with 17 bases left in between. The CDR3 bases are TGTGCCAGTACGCCCCACGAGGGGTCTTACAATGAGCAGTTCTTC. Protein sequence: CASTPHEGSYNEQFF. The variable domain in full, with the rest retrieved from reference TRBV19 and TRBJ2-1, is DGGITQSPKYLFRKEGQNVTLSCEQNLNHDAMYWYRQDPGQGLRLIYYSQIVNDFQKGDIAEGYSVSREKKESFPLTVTSAQKNPTAFYLCASTPHEGSYNEQFFGPGTRLTVL.